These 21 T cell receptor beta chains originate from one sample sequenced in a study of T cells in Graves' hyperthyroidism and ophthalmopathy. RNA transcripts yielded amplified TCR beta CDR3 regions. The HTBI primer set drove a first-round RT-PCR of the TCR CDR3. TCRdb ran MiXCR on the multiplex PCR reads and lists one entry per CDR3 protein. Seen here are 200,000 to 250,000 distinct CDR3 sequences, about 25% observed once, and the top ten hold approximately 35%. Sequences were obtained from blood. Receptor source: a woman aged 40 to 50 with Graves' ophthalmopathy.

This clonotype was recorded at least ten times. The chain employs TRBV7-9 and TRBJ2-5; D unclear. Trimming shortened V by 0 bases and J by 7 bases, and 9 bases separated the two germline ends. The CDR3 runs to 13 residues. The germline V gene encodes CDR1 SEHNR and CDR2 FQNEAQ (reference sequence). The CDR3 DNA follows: TGTGCCAGCAGCTTAGCCTCCACCACGACCCAGTACTTC. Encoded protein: CASSLASTTTQYF.

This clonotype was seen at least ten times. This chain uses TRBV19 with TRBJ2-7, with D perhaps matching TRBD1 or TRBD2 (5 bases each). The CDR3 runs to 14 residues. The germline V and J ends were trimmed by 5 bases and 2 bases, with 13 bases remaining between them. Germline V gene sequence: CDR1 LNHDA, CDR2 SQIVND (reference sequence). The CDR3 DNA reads TGTGCCAGTAGTCCGAGTGAGGGACCCTACGAGCAGTACTTC. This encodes CASSPSEGPYEQYF.

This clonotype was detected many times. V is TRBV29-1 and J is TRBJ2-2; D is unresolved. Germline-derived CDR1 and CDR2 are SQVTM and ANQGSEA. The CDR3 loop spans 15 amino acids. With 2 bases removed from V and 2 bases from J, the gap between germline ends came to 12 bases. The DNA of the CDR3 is TGCAGCGTTGAAACGGACCAGACTAACACCGGGGAGCTGTTTTTT. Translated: CSVETDQTNTGELFF.

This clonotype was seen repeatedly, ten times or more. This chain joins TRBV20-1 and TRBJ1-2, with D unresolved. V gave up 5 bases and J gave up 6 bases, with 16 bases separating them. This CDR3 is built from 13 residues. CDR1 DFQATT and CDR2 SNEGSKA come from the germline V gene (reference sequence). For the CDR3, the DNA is TGCAGTGCTTCTCAACCGTTCGAAGATGGCTACACCTTC. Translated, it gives CSASQPFEDGYTF.

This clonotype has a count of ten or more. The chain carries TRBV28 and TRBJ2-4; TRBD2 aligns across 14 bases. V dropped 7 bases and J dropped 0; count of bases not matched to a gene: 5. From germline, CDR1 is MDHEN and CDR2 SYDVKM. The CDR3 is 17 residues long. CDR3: CASTGTSGSLAKNIQYF. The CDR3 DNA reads TGTGCCAGCACAGGGACTAGCGGGAGCTTAGCCAAAAACATTCAGTACTTC.

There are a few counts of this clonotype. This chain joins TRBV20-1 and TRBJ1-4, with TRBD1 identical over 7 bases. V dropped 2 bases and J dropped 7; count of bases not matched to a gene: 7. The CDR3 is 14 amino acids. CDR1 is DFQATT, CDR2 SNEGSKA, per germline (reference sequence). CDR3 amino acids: CSARPLRGFEKLFF. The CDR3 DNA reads TGCAGTGCTAGACCACTCAGGGGGTTTGAAAAACTGTTTTTT.

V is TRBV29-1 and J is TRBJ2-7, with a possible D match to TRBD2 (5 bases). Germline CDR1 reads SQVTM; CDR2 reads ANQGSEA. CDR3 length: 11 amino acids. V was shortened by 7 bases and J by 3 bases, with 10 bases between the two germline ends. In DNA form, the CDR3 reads TGCAGCGCCTCCGGGGTCTACGAGCAGTACTTC. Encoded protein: CSASGVYEQYF.

This CDR3 is CASTLAGTGGRNEQYF. CDR3 bases: TGTGCCAGCACACTTGCTGGGACAGGGGGACGGAACGAGCAGTACTTC. The chain has TRBV28 and TRBJ2-7, with TRBD1 matching 11 bases. Germline-derived CDR1 and CDR2 are MDHEN and SYDVKM. J gave up 5 bases and V 7 bases, and 13 bases lay outside the gene matches. The CDR3 totals 16 residues.

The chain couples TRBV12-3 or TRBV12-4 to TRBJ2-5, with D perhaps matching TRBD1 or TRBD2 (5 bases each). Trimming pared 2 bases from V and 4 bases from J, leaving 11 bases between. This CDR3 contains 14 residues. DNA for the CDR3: TGTGCCAGCAGTTTACTAGCAGGGAGAGAGACCCAGTACTTC. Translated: CASSLLAGRETQYF.

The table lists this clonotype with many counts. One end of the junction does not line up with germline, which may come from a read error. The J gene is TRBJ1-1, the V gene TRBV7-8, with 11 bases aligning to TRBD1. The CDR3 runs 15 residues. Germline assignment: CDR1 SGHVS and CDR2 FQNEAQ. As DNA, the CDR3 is TGTGCCAGCAGCCCGCGGGACAGGGGGAACGCTGAAGCTTTCTTT. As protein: CASSPRDRGNAEAFF.

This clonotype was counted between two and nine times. CDR3 sequence (DNA): TGTGCCAGCAGCCAAAGCGGGAAGACTGAAGCTTTCTTT. Translated: CASSQSGKTEAFF. The chain carries TRBV3-1 and TRBJ1-1, with unresolved D. V lost 2 bases, J lost 5 bases, and 9 bases lay in between. CDR1 is LGHDT, CDR2 YNNKEL, per germline (reference sequence). CDR3 length: 13 residues.

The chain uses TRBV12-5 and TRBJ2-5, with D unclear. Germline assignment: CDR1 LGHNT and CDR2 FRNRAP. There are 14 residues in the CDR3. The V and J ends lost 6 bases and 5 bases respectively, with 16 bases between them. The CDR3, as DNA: TGTGCTAGTGGCAAACTCATAGGGCCGGAGACCCAGTACTTC. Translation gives CASGKLIGPETQYF.

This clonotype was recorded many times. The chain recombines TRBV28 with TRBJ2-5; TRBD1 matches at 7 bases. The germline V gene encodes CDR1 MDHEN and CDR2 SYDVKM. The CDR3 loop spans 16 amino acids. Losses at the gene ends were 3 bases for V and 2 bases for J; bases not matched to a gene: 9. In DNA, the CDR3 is TGTGCCAGCAGTTTTGGACAGGTTAGGTGGCAAGAGACCCAGTACTTC. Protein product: CASSFGQVRWQETQYF.

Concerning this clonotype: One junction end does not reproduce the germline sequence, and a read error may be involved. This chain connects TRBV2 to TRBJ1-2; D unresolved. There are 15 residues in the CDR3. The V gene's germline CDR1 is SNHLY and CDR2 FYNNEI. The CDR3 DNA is TGTGCCAGCAGTGAGGGTCCGGGAGCTAACTATGGCTACAACTTC. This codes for CASSEGPGANYGYNF. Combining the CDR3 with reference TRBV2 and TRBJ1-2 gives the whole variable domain EPEVTQTPSHQVTQMGQEVILRCVPISNHLYFYWYRQILGQKVEFLVSFYNNEISEKSEIFDDQFSVERPDGSNFTLKIRSTKLEDSAMYFCASSEGPGANYGYNFGSGTRLTVV.

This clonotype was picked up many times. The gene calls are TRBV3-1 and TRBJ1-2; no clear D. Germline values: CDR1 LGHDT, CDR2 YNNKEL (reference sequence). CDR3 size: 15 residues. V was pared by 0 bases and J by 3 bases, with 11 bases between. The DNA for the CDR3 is TGTGCCAGCAGCCAAGATATTTACAGCCACTATGGCTACACCTTC. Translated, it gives CASSQDIYSHYGYTF.

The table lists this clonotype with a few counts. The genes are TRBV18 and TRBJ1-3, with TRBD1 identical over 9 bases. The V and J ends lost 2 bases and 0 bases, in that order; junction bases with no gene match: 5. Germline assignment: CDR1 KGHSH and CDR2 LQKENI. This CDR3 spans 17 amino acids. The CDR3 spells CASSPRGQGHSGNTIYF. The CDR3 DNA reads TGTGCCAGCTCACCAAGGGGACAGGGACACTCTGGAAACACCATATATTTT.

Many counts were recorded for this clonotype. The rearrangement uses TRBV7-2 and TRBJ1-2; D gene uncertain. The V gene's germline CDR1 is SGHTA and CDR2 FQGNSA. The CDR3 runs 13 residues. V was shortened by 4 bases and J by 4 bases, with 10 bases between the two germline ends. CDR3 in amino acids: CASSYPSGYGYTF. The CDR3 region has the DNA TGTGCCAGCAGCTACCCTTCCGGCTATGGCTACACCTTC.

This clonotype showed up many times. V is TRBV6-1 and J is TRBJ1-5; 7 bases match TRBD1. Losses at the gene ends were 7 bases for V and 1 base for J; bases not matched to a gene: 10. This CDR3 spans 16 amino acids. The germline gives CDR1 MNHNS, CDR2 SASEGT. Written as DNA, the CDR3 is TGTGCCAGCATTCGAGCCGGACAGGCAAGCAATCAGCCCCAGCATTTT. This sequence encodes CASIRAGQASNQPQHF.

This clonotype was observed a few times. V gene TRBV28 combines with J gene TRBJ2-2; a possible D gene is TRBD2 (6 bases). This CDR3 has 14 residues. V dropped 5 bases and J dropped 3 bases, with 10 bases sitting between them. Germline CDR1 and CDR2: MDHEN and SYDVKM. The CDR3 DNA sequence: TGTGCCAGCAGTCACGGGACTCACACCGGGGAGCTGTTTTTT. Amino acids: CASSHGTHTGELFF.

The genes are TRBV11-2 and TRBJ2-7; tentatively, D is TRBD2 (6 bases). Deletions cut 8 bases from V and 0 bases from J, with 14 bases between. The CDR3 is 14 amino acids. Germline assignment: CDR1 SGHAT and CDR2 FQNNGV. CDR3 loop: CASRPGTFSYEQYF. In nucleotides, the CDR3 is TGTGCCAGCCGGCCCGGGACTTTCTCCTACGAGCAGTACTTC.

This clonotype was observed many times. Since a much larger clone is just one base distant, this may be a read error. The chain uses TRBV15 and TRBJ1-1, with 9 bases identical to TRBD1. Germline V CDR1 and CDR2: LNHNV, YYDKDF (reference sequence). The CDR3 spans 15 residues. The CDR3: CASSRDLGQGTEAFF. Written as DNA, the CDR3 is TGTGCCTCCAGCAGAGATTTAGGACAGGGGACTGAAGCTTTCTTT.